A single sample gave rise to the 8 T cell receptor beta chains below, sequenced in a study of cytomegalovirus exposure and HLA in healthy donors (dated by TCRdb to about 2017). The library was generated by the immunoSEQ multiplex PCR assay. TCRdb mirrors the immuneACCESS table, restricted to in-frame sequences. Some clones are absent from its copies; in checked studies, under half trace to an unresolved V gene, and the reason for the others is unknown. The table for this sample lists roughly 80,000 clones; approximately 90% of them were counted only once. The top ten clonotypes cover approximately 2% of the sample. Sequencing was carried out using PBMCs. The origin of the receptors is a man between 25 and 39 years old in good health and CMV-seronegative.

The chain couples TRBV2 to TRBJ1-1; no reliable D call. The V end lost 9 bases, the J end lost 3 bases, and 14 bases lay between the germline ends. The CDR3 totals 13 residues. CDR1 is SNHLY and CDR2 is FYNNEI in the germline V gene. This CDR3 reads CARARRRDTEAFF. For the CDR3, the DNA is TGTGCCAGAGCGAGAAGGAGGGACACTGAAGCTTTCTTT.

CDR3 protein: CASSSTGSGNTIYF. CDR3 sequence (DNA): TGTGCCAGCAGCTCAACAGGGTCTGGAAACACCATATATTTT. V gene TRBV28 combines with J gene TRBJ1-3; perhaps TRBD1 as D (6 bases). V was clipped by 6 bases and J by 1 base, with 10 bases between them. Germline CDR1 MDHEN, CDR2 SYDVKM. The CDR3 is 14 amino acids.

V gene TRBV4-1 combines with J gene TRBJ2-3; 13 bases line up with TRBD2. Germline V CDR1 and CDR2: MGHRA, YSYEKL. The CDR3 has 16 amino acids. Trimming cost V 0 bases and J 6 bases; bases outside gene matches: 3. CDR3 nucleotide sequence: TGCGCCAGCAGCCAAGATAGGACTAGCGGGAGTGATACGCAGTATTTT. Translating it yields CASSQDRTSGSDTQYF.

The rearrangement uses TRBV28 and TRBJ2-1; 9 nucleotides agree with TRBD2. V lost 1 base to trimming and J lost 3 bases; unmatched junction nucleotides: 4. Per the germline V gene, CDR1 is MDHEN and CDR2 is SYDVKM. The CDR3 sequence is 16 residues long. As DNA, the CDR3 is TGTGCCAGCAGTTTATTAAGCGGGGGGATCTACAATGAGCAGTTCTTC. It is translated as CASSLLSGGIYNEQFF.

This clone occurred a few times. Other DNA sequences in the sample encode the same CDR3. The chain uses TRBV7-9 and TRBJ2-7, with D hard to call. Germline V gene sequence: CDR1 SEHNR, CDR2 FQNEAQ (reference sequence). The CDR3 consists of 11 residues. Trimming pared 5 bases from V and 4 bases from J, leaving 6 bases between. CDR3 nucleotide sequence: TGTGCCAGCAGCCCGAGTTACGAGCAGTACTTC. Its translation: CASSPSYEQYF.

The rearrangement uses TRBV28 and TRBJ1-1; 7 bases align to TRBD1. This CDR3 comprises 14 residues. In germline, CDR1 is MDHEN, CDR2 SYDVKM. V lost 3 bases, J lost 1 base, and 2 bases stayed unmatched. CDR3 sequence (DNA): TGTGCCAGCAGTTTGGACAGGAGGAACACTGAAGCTTTCTTT. This translates into CASSLDRRNTEAFF.

The chain is built from TRBV10-1 and TRBJ2-1; 8 positions match TRBD2. Germline-derived CDR1 and CDR2 are WNHNN and SYGVQD (reference sequence). The CDR3 consists of 16 residues. V lost 2 bases, J lost 6 bases, and 9 bases stayed unmatched. CDR3 DNA sequence: TGCGCCAGCAGTGAGACAATAGCGGGATCTGGCAATGAGCAGTTCTTC. Translating gives CASSETIAGSGNEQFF.

The gene calls are TRBV7-6 and TRBJ2-7; D unclear. Germline CDR1 is SGHVS and CDR2 is FNYEAQ. The length of the CDR3 is 12 residues. The ends were cut back, 2 bases at V and 3 bases at J, with 5 bases in the middle. This CDR3 is CASSLSSYEQYF. The CDR3 bases are TGTGCCAGCAGCTTATCTAGCTACGAGCAGTACTTC.